This TCR beta chain was recorded in a study of tumor and adjacent non-tumor tissue in lung cancer. On the study more broadly: Patients comprised about a dozen adenocarcinoma, 2 squamous cell carcinoma and 1 small cell lung cancer. Stage I to III disease affected over nine men and 5 women aged roughly 31 to 85. Broader study findings: Tumor tissue had significantly higher TCR diversity than normal lung. Top 100 clones took a larger repertoire share in normal lung.

V was trimmed by 8 bases and J by 5 bases, leaving 14 bases between them. Germline CDR1 and CDR2: MNHEY and SVGAGI. The CDR3 is made up of 13 amino acids. Turning to this clonotype: Its antigen is unidentified. This CDR3 fails to terminate in the conserved phenylalanine or tryptophan, so it likely reflects a read error.

This sample's RNA came from whole unsorted tissue. This non-tumor lung sample came from over 3 cm beyond the tumor edge. Three rounds of nested PCR, following a modified ARM-PCR protocol, produced the TCRbeta library. TCRdb ran MiXCR on the multiplex PCR reads and lists one entry per CDR3 protein. The repertoire holds 44,000 or so distinct CDR3 sequences, with less than 70% as singletons. The clonotype comes from a woman in her thirties or forties with non-small cell lung cancer. Sequencing input: distant non-tumor lung tissue. The V call is TRBV6-5, the J call TRBJ2-3; tentatively, D is TRBD1 (7 bases). CDR3 region: CASCQGGKDTQYL. In DNA form, the CDR3 reads TGTGCCAGCTGTCAGGGGGGCAAAGATACGCAGTATCTT.